This TCR beta chain was found in a study of blood T cells in healthy people across ages. General study points: Long-lived donors had more naive CD4+ cells and higher diversity than aged donors. Strong correlation linked observed beta diversity and percent naive T cells. Expanded clonotype shifts may have been confounded, as the donors had an unknown CMV status.

The use of a sample-barcoded 5' primer and a J-beta primer mix characterized a second PCR of roughly 7 to 11 cycles. Every cDNA was tagged by a template-switch adaptor with 12 random nucleotides. TCRdb passed the 5' RACE reads through MiXCR, listing each CDR3 protein once. The data contain more than 650,000 distinct CDR3 sequences, about a fifth of them singletons. Germline V gene data show CDR1 as LGHDT and CDR2 as YNNKEL (reference sequence). This CDR3 region has 14 residues. Trimming removed 3 bases from V and 0 bases from J, with 9 bases in between. With regard to this clonotype: Its matching antigen is unknown.

The clonotype comes from a man between 65 and 85 years old in good health. The source material was blood. V and J are TRBV3-1 and TRBJ2-7; D uncertain. The CDR3 loop reads CASSQSHGSYEQYF. The CDR3 DNA is TGTGCCAGCAGCCAGAGTCACGGCTCCTACGAGCAGTACTTC.